Listed below are T cell receptor beta chains from one sample, sequenced in a study of blood T cell repertoires in COVID-19. Profiled with immunoSEQ multiplex PCR; TCRdb holds only in-frame clones, not every one. The sample lists about 160,000 clones; approximately 78% were seen once. The specimen sequenced was peripheral blood. The receptors stem from a human donor with acute or convalescent COVID-19. The donor label of this sample is uncertain. Each CDR3 is given without its conserved first and last residue.

j_call v_call cdr3_aa
TRBJ1-4 TRBV5-1 ASALESNEKLF
TRBJ1-6 TRBV5-8 ASSAGGGRSPLH
TRBJ1-5 TRBV6-2/TRBV6-3 ASSETTGPNQPQH
TRBJ1-2 TRBV30 AGSLQGARSFYGYT
TRBJ1-1 TRBV30 AWSPRGRNTEAF
TRBJ1-2 TRBV4-1 ASSLRGRGEGYT
TRBJ1-6 TRBV5-1 ASSLGGTGDSPLH
TRBJ2-3 TRBV4-1 ASSPTGAATTDTQY
TRBJ1-2 TRBV6-1 ASSEVVRDGYT
TRBJ2-1 TRBV10-2 ASRLAGGPNEQF
TRBJ1-4 TRBV6-5 ASSPGQLAEKLF
TRBJ1-5 TRBV6-5 ASSANGGSNQPQH
TRBJ2-1 TRBV11-3 ASSFGQGNEQF
TRBJ2-3 TRBV6-4 ASSWTGTDTQY
TRBJ2-7 TRBV5-6 ASSLVPGHGTYEQY
TRBJ1-6 TRBV4-1 ASSLSGADSPLH
TRBJ2-2 TRBV7-2 ASSLVPGTGANGELF
TRBJ1-2 TRBV10-3 AISESGRPTLGYGYT
TRBJ2-1 TRBV19 ASTSPRDLQF
TRBJ2-1 TRBV4-3 ASSQDPPGTREQF
TRBJ2-1 TRBV7-3 ASSIGTGLYHEQF
TRBJ1-6 TRBV27 ASSLYNSPLH
TRBJ1-2 TRBV19 ASRPHGNYGYT
TRBJ1-2 TRBV19 ASSAEGWNYGYT
TRBJ1-2 TRBV2 ASSLTTGTSGGYT
TRBJ1-2 TRBV5-1 ASSPRQGLLYGYT
TRBJ1-1 TRBV14 ASSQDMNTEAF
TRBJ2-3 TRBV5-1 ASSLIPPPTDTQY
TRBJ1-5 TRBV5-5 ASSLDGELGQPQH
TRBJ2-3 TRBV4-1 ASSQPGFGGGSTDTQY
TRBJ1-2 TRBV7-2 ASSAQGNYGYT
TRBJ2-5 TRBV27 ASSSLGASGDQYQETQY
TRBJ2-1 TRBV6-5 ASGYLSAGDNEQF
TRBJ1-3 TRBV5-1 ASSWNTGNSGNTIY
TRBJ1-1 TRBV30 AWSGSAGRGMNTEAF
TRBJ2-1 TRBV5-4 ASSTGGSSYNEQF
TRBJ2-1 TRBV7-2 ASSLTYNEQF
TRBJ2-5 TRBV2 ASRVLRAGGIQETQY
TRBJ2-1 TRBV5-1 ASSPITYNEQF
TRBJ2-1 TRBV5-6 ASSQTGQLRVGQF
TRBJ2-4 TRBV9 ASSQGVAKNIQY
TRBJ2-7 TRBV27 ASSVTGGVPYYEQY
TRBJ2-7 TRBV6-6 ASKKGGGYEQY
TRBJ2-3 TRBV30 AWSAGGQGILDTQY
TRBJ1-2 TRBV5-1 ASSQPGEGGRVT
TRBJ1-4 TRBV7-9 ASSSYLGQGQGEKLF
TRBJ2-3 TRBV7-8 ASSYGLARDTDTQY
TRBJ2-7 TRBV2 ASSDLQGLSYEQY
TRBJ1-3 TRBV7-2 ASSLSHGSGNTIY
TRBJ1-2 TRBV7-9 ASSLAQGNYGYT
TRBJ2-1 TRBV3-1/TRBV3-2 ASSPHGPGVLYNEQF
TRBJ1-6 TRBV7-2 ASRPGTGGFNSPLH
TRBJ2-5 TRBV18 ASSPPGTGSVKETQY
TRBJ2-2 TRBV11-3 ASSPETGVTGELF
TRBJ2-5 TRBV14 ASSQGGQPRETQY
TRBJ1-2 TRBV7-2 ASSFRQVGYT
TRBJ1-2 TRBV7-2 ASSMNRQGAGGYT
TRBJ2-1 TRBV7-2 ASSLVSLGRGEQF